This T cell receptor (beta chain) was captured in a study of blood T cell repertoires in COVID-19 (TCRdb year 2020). Regarding the research as a whole: Samples from collaborators originated in the United States, Italy and Spain and spanned both the acute and convalescent phases of COVID-19. Where HLA class I and class II types were available, the types were taken from metadata supplied by the sample provider, not from assay-based typing. A freely available public database, intended as a resource for researchers studying the immune response to SARS-CoV-2, is where the repertoires were released. Deeply sampled blood TCRbeta repertoires from subjects exposed to, actively infected with, or recovered from COVID-19 were included in the dataset. The samples were drawn from the first 160 participants of the ongoing ImmuneRACE study and from over a thousand subjects provided by 6 global collaborators. The prospective study material was composed of cDNA or gDNA derived from T cells, B-cell-depleted T cells, or PBMCs. The sample metadata nearly always contained a de-identified subject ID, COVID-19 status, age in years and sex. Study-wide findings and limitations: The quantity of clinical and demographic metadata differed by source and by participant and was supplied without curation.

Samples from volunteer blood donors who had recovered from COVID-19 were contributed by a second Seattle source. The collaborating institutions used their own protocols to collect whole blood in K2EDTA tubes. For TCRbeta analysis, collaborators shipped samples in one of three forms: frozen whole blood, isolated PBMCs, or DNA extracted from either of those sample types. The immunoSEQ Assay, a bias-controlled multiplex PCR, was used to amplify TCRbeta CDR3 regions from genomic DNA. The original pipeline was this. The number of nucleated cells in each sample was estimated from the amplification of reference gene primers within the assay. To quantify the absolute abundance of each unique TCRbeta CDR3 rearrangement, sequence reads were collapsed and filtered. For each sample, productive Simpson clonality was calculated as the square root of Simpson's diversity index across productive rearrangements. TCRdb limited this immuneACCESS table to in-frame rearrangements with V and J called. A share of clones is missing; checked studies link under half to unresolved V genes, and the rest is unexplained. V, J and clone size reflect that table, while D and trimming were determined from the DNA. The sample table contains around 220,000 clones; only one count was recorded for nearly 90% of them. Jointly, the top ten make up around 2% of the sample.

Trimming removed 0 bases from V and 1 base from J; the gene matches leave 6 bases unexplained. The germline V gene (reference sequence) provides CDR1 LNHNV and CDR2 YYDKDF. The CDR3 sequence holds 17 residues, the cysteine and phenylalanine included. The only DNA kept is the CDR3, 51 bases in frame from the first base. A word on this clone: The specificity of this receptor is unknown. Per-nucleotide qualities are absent, and no much larger clonotype sits a single base away.

The chain is assembled from TRBV15 and TRBJ2-3; 8 junctional bases match TRBD2. This clonotype was sampled from a middle-aged woman who had recovered from COVID-19. Sequencing was done on a sample of peripheral blood. This receptor carries the CDR3 CATSRELSGSGTDTQYF. The sequenced DNA: TGTGCCACCAGCAGAGAGCTAAGCGGGAGCGGCACAGATACGCAGTATTTT.